This T cell receptor (beta chain) appears in the sequencing data of a study of cytomegalovirus exposure and HLA in healthy donors. There are a few counts of this clone. Its antigen is undetermined. A multiplex PCR was run with 60 Vbeta primers and 13 Jbeta primers. Some clones are missing from TCRdb's copy, which holds only in-frame ones; the method was immunoSEQ multiplex PCR. The table includes about 110,000 clones, around 80% detected once. Study results and caveats: Most TCR beta V segments were productive about 90% or about 30% of the time in an earlier analysis. TRBV6-2, TRBV6-3 and other indistinguishable V segments were excluded.

Looked up from germline, CDR1 is SGHRS and CDR2 is YFSETQ. This CDR3 is built from 15 residues. With V trimmed by 2 bases and J by 4 bases, 6 bases remained unmatched. The sequence was collected from a female donor in good health and CMV-seropositive. The specimen sequenced was PBMCs. The chain uses TRBV5-1 and TRBJ2-5, with TRBD1 matching 9 bases. The CDR3 sequence: CASSFSTGGGETQYF. Written as DNA, the CDR3 is TGCGCCAGCAGCTTCTCTACAGGGGGCGGAGAGACCCAGTACTTC.